These 2 T cell receptor beta chains were sequenced from one sample in a study of molecular identifiers for immune sequencing clone quantification. TCRdb used MiXCR to reprocess the PCR reads, holding one entry per CDR3 protein. The sample lists some 680,000 distinct CDR3 sequences, 25% occurring once. Material for sequencing was naive CD8+ T cells from blood, with Jurkat cell RNA spiked in. The subset was: FACS-sorted CD8+CD4-CCR7+CD45RA+ naive T cells. All receptors derive from a human donor in good health. Some libraries in this study had Jurkat cell RNA spiked in.

The V call is TRBV4-3, the J call TRBJ2-1; TRBD2 matches at 8 bases. Germline CDR1 is LGHNA and CDR2 is YSLEER. The J segment lost 3 bases and the V segment lost 0 bases, leaving 7 bases of the junction unmatched. The CDR3 extends over 17 amino acids. CDR3 bases: TGCGCCAGCAGCCAAGACCCCTTAGCGGGGTTCTACAATGAGCAGTTCTTC. Its translation is CASSQDPLAGFYNEQFF.

The table lists this clonotype with many counts. The genes are TRBV5-5 and TRBJ2-7, with a tentative D call TRBD2 (5 bases). V was pared by 2 bases and J by 5 bases, with 14 bases between. This CDR3 comprises 14 residues. Germline V CDR1 and CDR2: SGHKS, YYEKEE (reference sequence). CDR3 sequence: CASSFEGFGDEQYF. CDR3 DNA: TGTGCCAGCAGCTTCGAAGGGTTCGGGGACGAGCAGTACTTC.